One T cell receptor (beta chain) is described in this entry. The data were obtained in a study of blood T cell repertoires in COVID-19. Study-level background: The United States, Italy and Spain provided the acute and convalescent COVID-19 samples. Nucleic acid was either cDNA or gDNA, and it came from T cells, B-cell-depleted T cells, or PBMCs.

It was during active infection that Seattle patients were enrolled and then longitudinally followed. Looked up from germline, CDR1 is LNHNV and CDR2 is YYDKDF (reference sequence). The CDR3 spans 15 residues. Trimming took 5 bases from V and 5 from J; bases not matched to a gene: 8. In the original analysis: It was from reference gene primer amplification that nucleated cell counts were estimated. Using immunoSEQ multiplex PCR, the repertoire was profiled, and TCRdb retains in-frame clones only, with some absent. V and J calls and clone size come straight from that table; D and trimming were deduced from the DNA. The sample carries 300,000 to 400,000 clones, about 90% recorded once.

This TCR derives from a woman between 50 and 59 years old with COVID-19, enrolled during active disease. Sequenced material: peripheral blood. The chain has TRBV15 and TRBJ2-3; 9 bases align to TRBD1. This CDR3 is CATSGHRGRGDTQYF. The CDR3 region has the DNA TGTGCCACCAGCGGGCACAGGGGGCGAGGAGATACGCAGTATTTT.